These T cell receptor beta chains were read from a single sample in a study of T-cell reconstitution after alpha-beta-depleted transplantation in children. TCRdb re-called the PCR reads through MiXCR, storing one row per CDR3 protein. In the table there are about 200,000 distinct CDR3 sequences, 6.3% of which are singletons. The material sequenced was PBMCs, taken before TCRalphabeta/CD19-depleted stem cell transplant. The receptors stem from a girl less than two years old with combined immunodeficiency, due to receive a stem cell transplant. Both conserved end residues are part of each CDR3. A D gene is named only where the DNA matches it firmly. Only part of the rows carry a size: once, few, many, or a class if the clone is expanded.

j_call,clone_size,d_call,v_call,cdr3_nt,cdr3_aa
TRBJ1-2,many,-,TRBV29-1,TGCAGCGTTGCGGAACTCAGAACCGGCTATGGCTACACCTTC,CSVAELRTGYGYTF
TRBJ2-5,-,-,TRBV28,TGTGCCAGCAGTTTACCTCGGGGGACTGGGGAGACCCAGTACTTC,CASSLPRGTGETQYF
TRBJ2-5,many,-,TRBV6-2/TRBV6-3,TGTGCCAGCAGTTACGGGGGGGAGACCCAGTACTTC,CASSYGGETQYF
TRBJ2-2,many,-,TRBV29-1,TGCAGCGTCCGATTGAACACCGGGGAGCTGTTTTTT,CSVRLNTGELFF
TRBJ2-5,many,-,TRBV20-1,TGCAGTGCTAGTGAGGTAGCGGTCTACCAAGAGACCCAGTACTTC,CSASEVAVYQETQYF
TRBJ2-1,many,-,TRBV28,TGTGCCAGCAGAGGGGCCTGGGGTCCATACAATGAGCAGTTCTTC,CASRGAWGPYNEQFF
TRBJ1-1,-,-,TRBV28,TGTGCCAGCAGTTTATGGGGGGGGGGCGCTGAAGCTTTCTTT,CASSLWGGGAEAFF
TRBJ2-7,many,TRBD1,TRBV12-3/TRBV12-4,TGTGCCAGCAGCCGGACCGGGACAGGGGGCGAGCAGTACTTC,CASSRTGTGGEQYF
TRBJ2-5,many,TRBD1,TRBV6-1,TGTGCCAGCAGAAGGGACAGGAAAGAGACCCAGTACTTC,CASRRDRKETQYF
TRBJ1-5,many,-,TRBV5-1,TGCGCCAGCAGCCCGGGACATCCCAATCAGCCCCAGCATTTT,CASSPGHPNQPQHF
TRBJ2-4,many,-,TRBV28,TGTGCCAGCAGTTTCGCAGGGGTGAACATTCAGTACTTC,CASSFAGVNIQYF
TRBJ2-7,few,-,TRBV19,TGTGCCAGTAGTATTGGACGGACCTACGAGCAGTACTTC,CASSIGRTYEQYF
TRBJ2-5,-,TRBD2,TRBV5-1,TGCGCCAGCAGCTTGCCAGCCGACGGGACTAGCGGGTCTTTGACCCAGTACTTC,CASSLPADGTSGSLTQYF
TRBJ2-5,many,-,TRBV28,TGTGCCACCTCGACAGTCCAAGAGACCCAGTACTTC,CATSTVQETQYF
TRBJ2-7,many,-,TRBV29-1,TGCAGCGTCCACACTATAGGAGGGTACGAGCAGTACTTC,CSVHTIGGYEQYF
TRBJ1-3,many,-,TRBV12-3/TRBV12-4,TGTGCCAGCAGTCCTTTAGAAGGGTACTCTGGAAACACCATATATTTT,CASSPLEGYSGNTIYF
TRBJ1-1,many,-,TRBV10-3,TGTGCCATCAGTGAGAGCTTTCTGATACCGAACACTGAAGCTTTCTTT,CAISESFLIPNTEAFF
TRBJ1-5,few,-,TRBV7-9,TGTGCCAGCAGCCCCCAGGGTGTGAGCAATCAGCCCCAGCATTTT,CASSPQGVSNQPQHF
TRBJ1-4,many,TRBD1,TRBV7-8,TGTGCCAGCAGCTTAGACAGGGGGTTTGAAAAACTGTTTTTT,CASSLDRGFEKLFF
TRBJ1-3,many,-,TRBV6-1,TGTGCCAGCAGTATGGGGGAAGGAAGCTCTGGAAACACCATATATTTT,CASSMGEGSSGNTIYF
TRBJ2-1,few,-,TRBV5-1,TGCGCCAGCAGCTTGGAAGGGGGGCACTACAATGAGCAGTTCTTC,CASSLEGGHYNEQFF
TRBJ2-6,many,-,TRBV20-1,TGCAGTGCCTTCCTAGGCGGGTCAGGGGCCAACGTCCTGACTTTC,CSAFLGGSGANVLTF